Listed below are T cell receptor beta chains from one sample, sequenced in a study of blood T cell repertoires in COVID-19. Profiling relied on immunoSEQ multiplex PCR, and the TCRdb table lists in-frame clones only, not all of them. Here the sample spans 190,000 or so clones, roughly 80% being singletons. The material sequenced was peripheral blood. Receptors originate from a man in his fifties who had recovered from COVID-19. Both conserved end residues are part of each CDR3. The D gene is left open where the match is weak. Part of the rows lack a size; the others show once, few, many or a class for expanded clones.

clone_size: NA
j_call: TRBJ1-6
v_call: TRBV5-1
d_call: NA
cdr3_nt: TGCGCCAGCAGCTTGAGACAGGAGAATTCACCCCTCCACTTT
cdr3_aa: CASSLRQENSPLHF

clone_size: few
j_call: TRBJ1-1
v_call: TRBV13
d_call: TRBD1
cdr3_nt: TGTGCCAGCAGCTTTAAGGCAGGGGGCAAAGACACTGAAGCTTTCTTT
cdr3_aa: CASSFKAGGKDTEAFF

clone_size: NA
j_call: TRBJ2-7
v_call: TRBV2
d_call: NA
cdr3_nt: TGTGCCAGCAAAGGGGCCTCCTACGAGCAGTACTTC
cdr3_aa: CASKGASYEQYF

clone_size: NA
j_call: TRBJ2-3
v_call: TRBV27
d_call: NA
cdr3_nt: TGTGCCAGCAGGGACGAAGCTAGCATTGTAGCAGATACGCAGTATTTT
cdr3_aa: CASRDEASIVADTQYF

clone_size: NA
j_call: TRBJ1-1
v_call: TRBV6-4
d_call: NA
cdr3_nt: TGTGCCAGCAGTGACTCCGACAGGAACACTGAAGCTTTCTTT
cdr3_aa: CASSDSDRNTEAFF

clone_size: NA
j_call: TRBJ2-7
v_call: TRBV29-1
d_call: TRBD2
cdr3_nt: TGCAGCGTGAGTAGCGGGAGCTCCTACGAGCAGTACTTC
cdr3_aa: CSVSSGSSYEQYF

clone_size: NA
j_call: TRBJ2-3
v_call: TRBV5-1
d_call: TRBD2
cdr3_nt: TGCGCCAGCAGCTTGGCACTAGCGGAGAGGCCAGATACGCAGTATTTT
cdr3_aa: CASSLALAERPDTQYF

clone_size: few
j_call: TRBJ2-5
v_call: TRBV5-1
d_call: NA
cdr3_nt: TGCGCCAGCAGCTTGGAGGGGGAGGGCCTAGAGACCCAGTACTTC
cdr3_aa: CASSLEGEGLETQYF

clone_size: NA
j_call: TRBJ2-1
v_call: TRBV5-1
d_call: NA
cdr3_nt: TGCGCCAGCAGCCTGACTTCAATTAGTATCTCCTACAATGAGCAGTTCTTC
cdr3_aa: CASSLTSISISYNEQFF

clone_size: NA
j_call: TRBJ1-3
v_call: TRBV13
d_call: NA
cdr3_nt: TGTGCCAGCAGCTTAGGAGCCGGTACTCTGGCTGGAAACACCATATATTTT
cdr3_aa: CASSLGAGTLAGNTIYF

clone_size: NA
j_call: TRBJ1-1
v_call: TRBV19
d_call: NA
cdr3_nt: TGTGCCAGTAGTATCAGGTCAGAGAACACTGAAGCTTTCTTT
cdr3_aa: CASSIRSENTEAFF

clone_size: NA
j_call: TRBJ1-5
v_call: TRBV28
d_call: TRBD1
cdr3_nt: TGTGCCAGCAGTTTATTACGGACAGGGGCCCGGAATCAGCCCCAGCATTTT
cdr3_aa: CASSLLRTGARNQPQHF

clone_size: NA
j_call: TRBJ2-2
v_call: TRBV4-2
d_call: NA
cdr3_nt: TGTGCCAGCAGCCAAGATGGTTCCAACGCCGGGACCGGGGAGCTGTTTTTT
cdr3_aa: CASSQDGSNAGTGELFF

clone_size: many
j_call: TRBJ2-7
v_call: TRBV5-6
d_call: TRBD1
cdr3_nt: TGTGCCAGCAGCGACGGGACAGGGAACGAGCAGTACTTC
cdr3_aa: CASSDGTGNEQYF

clone_size: NA
j_call: TRBJ2-7
v_call: TRBV5-1
d_call: NA
cdr3_nt: TGCGCCAGCAGCTTGGGACAGGCCGGGTCCTACGAGCAGTACTTC
cdr3_aa: CASSLGQAGSYEQYF

clone_size: NA
j_call: TRBJ2-3
v_call: TRBV4-3
d_call: TRBD2
cdr3_nt: TGCGCCAGCAGCCCCGATGGGGGGGACACAGATACGCAGTATTTT
cdr3_aa: CASSPDGGDTDTQYF

clone_size: NA
j_call: TRBJ2-5
v_call: TRBV20-1
d_call: NA
cdr3_nt: TGCAGTGCTAGTACGGGTGGCAGTCCTGAGCTAGAAGAGACCCAGTACTTC
cdr3_aa: CSASTGGSPELEETQYF

clone_size: NA
j_call: TRBJ1-1
v_call: TRBV5-1
d_call: NA
cdr3_nt: TGCGCCGTAAGGGAGTCTGGGAACACTGAAGCTTTCTTT
cdr3_aa: CAVRESGNTEAFF

clone_size: NA
j_call: TRBJ1-2
v_call: TRBV6-5
d_call: NA
cdr3_nt: TGTGCCAGCAGTTACTCCCGGGGGGCGCACTATGGCTACACCTTC
cdr3_aa: CASSYSRGAHYGYTF

clone_size: NA
j_call: TRBJ2-1
v_call: TRBV19
d_call: TRBD1
cdr3_nt: TGTGCCAGTAGTACTCCCGAGACAGGGGTCAATGAGCAGTTCTTC
cdr3_aa: CASSTPETGVNEQFF

clone_size: NA
j_call: TRBJ2-2
v_call: TRBV30
d_call: TRBD2
cdr3_nt: TGTGCCTGGAGTGAGCCTCTAGCGGGAAGGCAAGACGGGGAGCTGTTTTTT
cdr3_aa: CAWSEPLAGRQDGELFF

clone_size: NA
j_call: TRBJ2-3
v_call: TRBV5-4
d_call: TRBD2
cdr3_nt: TGTGCCAGCAGCCCAATCAGCGGGAGGGCAGGCACAGATACGCAGTATTTT
cdr3_aa: CASSPISGRAGTDTQYF

clone_size: NA
j_call: TRBJ2-5
v_call: TRBV30
d_call: TRBD1
cdr3_nt: TGTGCCTGGACCTCGGGACAGCCCCAAGAGACCCAGTACTTC
cdr3_aa: CAWTSGQPQETQYF

clone_size: NA
j_call: TRBJ2-3
v_call: TRBV5-6
d_call: NA
cdr3_nt: TGTGCCAGCAGCACCCGGGAAGGAGGAGATACGCAGTATTTT
cdr3_aa: CASSTREGGDTQYF

clone_size: many
j_call: TRBJ1-2
v_call: TRBV28
d_call: NA
cdr3_nt: TGTGCCAGCAGTTTTTCGGGACAAACCTATGGCTACACCTTC
cdr3_aa: CASSFSGQTYGYTF

clone_size: NA
j_call: TRBJ2-7
v_call: TRBV4-1
d_call: TRBD1
cdr3_nt: TGCGCCAGCAGCCTCGAACCGGGACAGGGACTGAGGGAGCAGTACTTC
cdr3_aa: CASSLEPGQGLREQYF

clone_size: NA
j_call: TRBJ1-1
v_call: TRBV30
d_call: NA
cdr3_nt: TGTGCCTGGAGTGTAACATGGGGCGGCACTGAAGCTTTCTTT
cdr3_aa: CAWSVTWGGTEAFF

clone_size: NA
j_call: TRBJ2-2
v_call: TRBV5-1
d_call: NA
cdr3_nt: TGCGCCAGCAGCCTCCTCGGGAGCGGGCAGAACACCGGGGAGCTGTTTTTT
cdr3_aa: CASSLLGSGQNTGELFF

clone_size: NA
j_call: TRBJ1-5
v_call: TRBV19
d_call: NA
cdr3_nt: TGTGCCAGTAGGCGGGTTTTCGTGCGCAATCAGCCCCAGCATTTT
cdr3_aa: CASRRVFVRNQPQHF

clone_size: NA
j_call: TRBJ2-3
v_call: TRBV30
d_call: NA
cdr3_nt: TGTGCTTGGAGTGGTGAGGCAGGGCTTATCACAGATACGCAGTATTTT
cdr3_aa: CAWSGEAGLITDTQYF

clone_size: NA
j_call: TRBJ2-7
v_call: TRBV14
d_call: NA
cdr3_nt: TGTGCCAGCAGCCAATCTCGCTACGAGCAGTACTTC
cdr3_aa: CASSQSRYEQYF

clone_size: NA
j_call: TRBJ2-2
v_call: TRBV27
d_call: TRBD2
cdr3_nt: TGTGCCAGCAGTTACGGGACTACGAGCGGGGAGCTGTTTTTT
cdr3_aa: CASSYGTTSGELFF

clone_size: NA
j_call: TRBJ1-6
v_call: TRBV28
d_call: NA
cdr3_nt: TGTGCCAGCCTAGGAACAACAGGGCTGGATTCACCCCTCCACTTT
cdr3_aa: CASLGTTGLDSPLHF

clone_size: NA
j_call: TRBJ2-3
v_call: TRBV24-1
d_call: TRBD2
cdr3_nt: TGTGCCACCAGTGCGGCGGAAGGGACTAGCGGGAGGCAGGCAGATACGCAGTATTTT
cdr3_aa: CATSAAEGTSGRQADTQYF

clone_size: once
j_call: TRBJ1-4
v_call: TRBV25-1
d_call: NA
cdr3_nt: TGTGCCAGCAGCTCTCACAGGGAGTTAAAAGAAAAACTGTTTTTT
cdr3_aa: CASSSHRELKEKLFF

clone_size: NA
j_call: TRBJ2-3
v_call: TRBV3-1/TRBV3-2
d_call: NA
cdr3_nt: TGTGCCAGCAGCCCCAGCGGTCGCACAGATACGCAGTATTTT
cdr3_aa: CASSPSGRTDTQYF

clone_size: few
j_call: TRBJ2-4
v_call: TRBV7-3
d_call: NA
cdr3_nt: TGTGCCAGCAGCCCCCGGGGGTCCCTAGCCAAAAACATTCAGTACTTC
cdr3_aa: CASSPRGSLAKNIQYF

clone_size: NA
j_call: TRBJ1-4
v_call: TRBV3-1/TRBV3-2
d_call: NA
cdr3_nt: TGTGCCAGCAGCCAAGATATCGGGACACTTGCAACTAATGAAAAACTGTTTTTT
cdr3_aa: CASSQDIGTLATNEKLFF

clone_size: NA
j_call: TRBJ2-7
v_call: TRBV6-2/TRBV6-3
d_call: TRBD1
cdr3_nt: TGTGCCAGCAGTTACCCGACATTCGGGACAGCGACTGGCTACGAGCAGTACTTC
cdr3_aa: CASSYPTFGTATGYEQYF

clone_size: NA
j_call: TRBJ2-7
v_call: TRBV21-1
d_call: NA
cdr3_nt: TGTGCCAGCAGCTTAGTAGACGCGGGAGGATTATCCTACGAGCAGTACTTC
cdr3_aa: CASSLVDAGGLSYEQYF